Below, one TCR beta chain is given with its context. The data were taken from a study of blood T cell repertoires in COVID-19. Study information: Sources were T cells, B-cell-depleted T cells, or PBMCs; the material itself was cDNA or gDNA.

TCRdb keeps only in-frame clones here, not all; method: immunoSEQ multiplex PCR. The sample lists roughly 73,000 clones; about nine tenths were seen once. This CDR3 contains 15 residues. V was pared by 4 bases and J by 3 bases, with 3 bases of the junction left unmatched. Germline V gene sequence: CDR1 MGHRA, CDR2 YSYEKL. The sequenced sample consisted of peripheral blood. The clonotype comes from a woman of 80 years or more with active or convalescent COVID-19. The rearrangement links TRBV4-1 to TRBJ2-1, with 10 positions matching TRBD2. For the CDR3, the DNA is TGCGCCAGCAGCCTGAGCGGGGGGGACTACAATGAGCAGTTCTTC. Translating it yields CASSLSGGDYNEQFF.